Listed here are 29 T cell receptor beta chains from one sample, sequenced in a study of beta chain features in type 1 diabetes. Study-wide results and limits: Shorter TCRB CDR3s, moderately but significantly so, marked every one of the four CD4+ subsets in Type 1 diabetes patients.

All of the isolated RNA was reverse transcribed, so expressed TCRB transcripts were sequenced. Sequenced by immunoSEQ multiplex PCR; TCRdb stores in-frame clones only, minus some. This table holds roughly 250,000 clones, roughly 21% found once. Their recognized antigens are unknown. The material sequenced was naive CD4+ T cells from blood. Source of these receptors: a woman in her 40s with type 1 diabetes.

The sample holds a few counts of this clone. The chain joins TRBV10-3 to TRBJ2-6; tentative D call: TRBD2 (6 bases). Trimming took 10 bases from V and 3 from J, leaving 10 bases between them. The germline CDR1 and CDR2 sequences are ENHRY and SYGVKD. This CDR3 comprises 13 residues. The CDR3 nucleotides read TGTGCCACGAGGGGAGGTGGGGCCAACGTCCTGACTTTC. This translates into CATRGGGANVLTF.

V is TRBV20-1 and J is TRBJ2-3; D perhaps matches TRBD2 (5 bases). The CDR3 is 11 amino acids. Trimming left V 8 bases short and J 1 base short, with 7 bases between. CDR1 is DFQATT and CDR2 is SNEGSKA in the germline V gene (reference sequence). Here the CDR3 reads CSPRGTDTQYF. As DNA, the CDR3 is TGCAGTCCGAGGGGCACAGATACGCAGTATTTT.

The sample holds a few counts of this clone. The CDR3 DNA sequence: TGTGCCAGCTCACCTTCCGGGACTAGAAGGAGCGAGCAGTACTTC. The encoded protein is CASSPSGTRRSEQYF. This sequence joins TRBV18 and TRBJ2-7, with 8 nucleotides matching TRBD2. The CDR3 totals 15 residues. J gave up 6 bases and V 3 bases, and 10 bases lay outside the gene matches. The germline gives CDR1 KGHSH, CDR2 LQKENI.

This sequence joins TRBV9 and TRBJ2-1; TRBD2 might be the D (6 bases). The germline CDR1 and CDR2 sequences are SGDLS and YYNGEE. CDR3 length: 16 residues. Trimming removed 1 base from V and 1 base from J, with 12 bases in between. In nucleotides, the CDR3 is TGTGCCAGCAGCGTAAGGCGGGACCCGTCCTACAATGAGCAGTTCTTC. This gives the protein CASSVRRDPSYNEQFF.

The gene calls are TRBV7-2 and TRBJ2-3; tentative D call: TRBD2 (5 bases). This CDR3 is 17 amino acids long. From germline, CDR1 is SGHTA and CDR2 FQGNSA. Trimming stripped 0 bases from V and 5 bases from J, with 18 bases between. In DNA, the CDR3 is TGTGCCAGCAGCTTAGCGCCTACTAGAAGTCCCAGAGATACGCAGTATTTT. It specifies CASSLAPTRSPRDTQYF.

The chain combines TRBV7-2 with TRBJ2-3; possibly TRBD1 for D (5 bases). Trimming removed 5 bases at V and 8 bases at J, with 11 bases between. CDR1 is SGHTA, CDR2 FQGNSA, per germline. This CDR3 has 12 amino acids. CDR3 region: CASSLDIGTQYF. CDR3 DNA: TGTGCCAGCAGCCTGGACATAGGTACGCAGTATTTT. The full variable domain, its missing parts supplied by reference TRBV7-2 and TRBJ2-3, is GAGVSQSPSNKVTEKGKDVELRCDPISGHTALYWYRQSLGQGLEFLIYFQGNSAPDKSGLPSDRFSAERTGGSVSTLTIQRTQQEDSAVYLCASSLDIGTQYFGPGTRLTVL.

The chain joins TRBV11-2 to TRBJ1-1, with D tentatively TRBD1 (5 bases). Germline CDR1 is SGHAT and CDR2 is FQNNGV. Between the trimmed V and J ends, which lost 4 bases and 10 bases, there was a span of 13 bases. The CDR3 extends over 12 amino acids. DNA of the CDR3: TGTGCCAGCAGCTCCGGAACAGGCGGAGCTTTCTTT. This gives the protein CASSSGTGGAFF.

The chain joins TRBV7-2 to TRBJ1-1, with D perhaps matching TRBD1 (5 bases). The germline CDR1 and CDR2 sequences are SGHTA and FQGNSA. Trimming stripped 0 bases from V and 0 bases from J, with 8 bases between. The length of the CDR3 is 15 residues. The CDR3 nucleotides are TGTGCCAGCAGCTTAGCGCGACAGTTGAACACTGAAGCTTTCTTT. Amino acid sequence: CASSLARQLNTEAFF.

This clone was counted only a few times. The rearrangement uses TRBV28 and TRBJ2-7, with a weak D call TRBD2 (5 bases). Germline V gives CDR1 MDHEN, CDR2 SYDVKM. The V and J ends lost 6 bases and 4 bases respectively, with 7 bases between them. The CDR3 runs 11 residues. The CDR3 here is CASSGKYEQYF. The CDR3 nucleotides read TGTGCCAGCAGCGGGAAGTACGAGCAGTACTTC.

The chain couples TRBV25-1 to TRBJ1-2, with no clear D. Germline V gives CDR1 MGHDK, CDR2 SYGVNS. The CDR3 contains 16 residues. Trimming took 1 base from V and 7 from J, leaving 19 bases between them. CDR3 coding DNA: TGTGCCAGCAGTGAATTTGTCGGCGGACTCGGCCCTGGCTACACCTTC. Residues: CASSEFVGGLGPGYTF.

This clone appeared a few times. The chain employs TRBV6-1 and TRBJ2-7; D is unclear. Germline loops: CDR1 MNHNS, CDR2 SASEGT. Trimming left V 2 bases short and J 10 bases short, with 6 bases between. CDR3 length equals 10 residues. Here the CDR3 reads CASSETVQYF. CDR3 DNA: TGTGCCAGCAGTGAAACAGTTCAGTACTTC.

The chain couples TRBV28 to TRBJ1-5; perhaps TRBD1 as D (5 bases). The CDR3 is made up of 15 amino acids. From germline, CDR1 is MDHEN and CDR2 SYDVKM. Trimming left V 6 bases short and J 6 bases short, with 18 bases between. The DNA for the CDR3 is TGTGCCAGCAGCCTACCGCAGGGTTGGGCTCAGCCCCAGCATTTT. Translated, it gives CASSLPQGWAQPQHF.

The V and J genes are TRBV6-5 and TRBJ2-1; 9 nucleotides agree with TRBD2. With V trimmed by 4 bases and J by 4 bases, 8 bases remained unmatched. Germline CDR1 reads MNHEY; CDR2 reads SVGAGI. The CDR3 is made up of 16 amino acids. The CDR3 loop reads CASSSEGLAFYNEQFF. The CDR3 bases are TGTGCCAGCAGTTCCGAGGGACTAGCCTTTTACAATGAGCAGTTCTTC.

This clone was detected only a few times. The V and J genes are TRBV4-1 and TRBJ1-5; perhaps TRBD1 as D (5 bases). Between the trimmed V and J ends, which lost 4 bases and 3 bases, there was a span of 25 bases. This CDR3 contains 19 residues. The germline V gene encodes CDR1 MGHRA and CDR2 YSYEKL. CDR3 in DNA: TGCGCCAGCAGCCTATTACAGGTCTCCACCGATTCGATCAATCAGCCCCAGCATTTT. It translates to CASSLLQVSTDSINQPQHF.

The V call is TRBV28, the J call TRBJ2-7, with 7 bases fitting TRBD1. The CDR3 totals 14 residues. The germline V gene encodes CDR1 MDHEN and CDR2 SYDVKM. V trimming: 5 bases; J trimming: 6 bases; junction bases outside the gene matches: 10. The chain's CDR3 is CASSIPGQRSEQYF. CDR3 sequence (DNA): TGTGCCAGCAGTATCCCGGGACAGAGAAGCGAGCAGTACTTC.

The rearrangement links TRBV18 to TRBJ2-1, with TRBD2 identical over 9 bases. Germline lookup yields CDR1 KGHSH and CDR2 LQKENI. The trim removed 3 bases at V and 0 bases at J, leaving 6 bases unmatched. This CDR3 contains 17 residues. CDR3 sequence (DNA): TGTGCCAGCTCACCTCGGTTTAGCGGGAGCTCCTACAATGAGCAGTTCTTC. Translating it yields CASSPRFSGSSYNEQFF.

This clone has a handful of counts. V and J are TRBV14 and TRBJ1-5; D gene ambiguous. CDR1 is SGHDN and CDR2 is FVKESK in the germline V gene. CDR3 size: 13 residues. V was cut by 2 bases and J by 5 bases, with 7 bases left in between. DNA for the CDR3: TGTGCCAGCAGCCAAAGTCGGGATCAGCCCCAGCATTTT. Residues: CASSQSRDQPQHF.

This clone was seen more than once but under ten times. The chain recombines TRBV2 with TRBJ2-3, with TRBD1 matching 10 bases. This CDR3 is 15 amino acids long. V gave up 1 base and J gave up 4 bases; unmatched junction bases: 2. Germline loops: CDR1 SNHLY, CDR2 FYNNEI. The CDR3 DNA is TGTGCCAGCAGTGAAGGGGGACAGGGGCCAGATACGCAGTATTTT. It encodes CASSEGGQGPDTQYF.

This clone showed up just a few times. The chain employs TRBV18 and TRBJ1-6; unclear D gene. The CDR3 runs to 13 residues. V was cut by 3 bases and J by 7 bases, with 7 bases left in between. Germline CDR1 and CDR2: KGHSH and LQKENI. CDR3 sequence reads: CASSPLENSPLHF. The CDR3 region has the DNA TGTGCCAGCTCACCGTTAGAGAATTCACCCCTCCACTTT.

This sequence joins TRBV5-1 and TRBJ2-3, with 14 bases matching TRBD2. J gave up 3 bases and V 4 bases, and 4 bases lay outside the gene matches. This CDR3 has 16 residues. Germline values: CDR1 SGHRS, CDR2 YFSETQ. The CDR3 nucleotides read TGCGCCAGCAGCCGGACTAGCGGGGGGCCTACAGATACGCAGTATTTT. It codes for CASSRTSGGPTDTQYF.

The chain employs TRBV7-9 and TRBJ2-3; D may be TRBD2 (6 bases). Germline CDR1 is SEHNR and CDR2 is FQNEAQ (reference sequence). The CDR3 contains 14 residues. V lost 5 bases, J lost 4 bases, and 13 bases lay in between. The CDR3 region is CASSPQTGADTQYF. The CDR3, as DNA: TGTGCCAGCAGCCCGCAAACGGGGGCAGATACGCAGTATTTT.

In its sample, this clone was seen a few times. This sequence joins TRBV7-2 and TRBJ2-5; the D gene is possibly TRBD1 (5 bases). Trimming left V 3 bases short and J 1 base short, with 9 bases between. CDR3 length equals 14 residues. Germline CDR1 SGHTA, CDR2 FQGNSA. The CDR3 DNA reads TGTGCCAGCAGCTTTGGCAGGGTCCAAGAGACCCAGTACTTC. Its protein is CASSFGRVQETQYF.

This clone came up a few times. The CDR3 DNA reads TGCGCCAGCAGACTCGGGACAGGCGCCTCTTATGGCTACACCTTC. It specifies CASRLGTGASYGYTF. The V call is TRBV5-1, the J call TRBJ1-2, with TRBD1 matching over 8 bases. The length of the CDR3 is 15 residues. Germline V gives CDR1 SGHRS, CDR2 YFSETQ. Trimming removed 5 bases from V and 5 bases from J; junction bases left unmatched: 11. Variable domain in full (rest from reference TRBV5-1 and TRBJ1-2): KAGVTQTPRYLIKTRGQQVTLSCSPISGHRSVSWYQQTPGQGLQFLFEYFSETQRNKGNFPGRFSGRQFSNSRSEMNVSTLELGDSALYLCASRLGTGASYGYTFGSGTRLTVV.

This clone has more than one count but fewer than ten. The V call is TRBV5-1, the J call TRBJ1-1, with 8 bases fitting TRBD1. Germline lookup yields CDR1 SGHRS and CDR2 YFSETQ. V gave up 4 bases and J gave up 4 bases; unmatched junction bases: 3. The CDR3 extends over 13 amino acids. The CDR3 protein is CASSPGQATEAFF. The DNA of the CDR3 is TGCGCCAGCAGCCCGGGACAGGCCACTGAAGCTTTCTTT.

This clone was seen more than once but under ten times. CDR3 region: CSVMTGGGYEQYF. CDR3 bases: TGCAGCGTAATGACAGGGGGAGGCTACGAGCAGTACTTC. The chain has TRBV29-1 and TRBJ2-5; 9 nucleotides align to TRBD1. The J call may be wrong; the DNA end is better matched by TRBJ2-7. This CDR3 has 13 amino acids. In germline, CDR1 is SQVTM, CDR2 ANQGSEA.

This clone was recorded a few times. This chain uses TRBV5-1 with TRBJ2-2, with D hard to call. CDR1 and CDR2 from the germline V gene are SGHRS and YFSETQ. V was shortened by 6 bases and J by 0 bases, with 9 bases between the two germline ends. This CDR3 region has 14 residues. The CDR3 reads CASTSRPNTGELFF. Written as DNA, the CDR3 is TGCGCCAGCACGAGCAGGCCGAACACCGGGGAGCTGTTTTTT.

The chain has TRBV13 and TRBJ2-1; D remains ambiguous. This CDR3 spans 15 amino acids. CDR1 and CDR2 from the germline V gene are PRHDT and FYEKMQ (reference sequence). Trimming took 5 bases from V and 0 from J, leaving 11 bases between them. CDR3: CASSDKKSSYNEQFF. The DNA for the CDR3 is TGTGCCAGCAGCGATAAAAAGAGCTCCTACAATGAGCAGTTCTTC.

This chain connects TRBV29-1 to TRBJ2-1, with 7 bases aligning to TRBD1. Germline lookup yields CDR1 SQVTM and CDR2 ANQGSEA. This CDR3 spans 12 amino acids. The junction had 5 bases not matched to a gene; V was cut back by 4 bases and J by 8 bases. DNA for the CDR3: TGCAGCGTTGGGAACCAGGGGGATGAGCAGTTCTTC. Its translation: CSVGNQGDEQFF.

This clone appeared a few times. The chain couples TRBV2 to TRBJ2-2; 12 bases agree with TRBD2. V lost 11 bases and J lost 6; bases outside the gene matches: 7. This CDR3 region has 14 residues. Looked up from germline, CDR1 is SNHLY and CDR2 is FYNNEI. The DNA for the CDR3 is TGTGCCGGCTCCGGGACTAGCGGGCCCGGGGAGCTGTTTTTT. Protein product: CAGSGTSGPGELFF. The full variable domain, its missing parts supplied by reference TRBV2 and TRBJ2-2, is EPEVTQTPSHQVTQMGQEVILRCVPISNHLYFYWYRQILGQKVEFLVSFYNNEISEKSEIFDDQFSVERPDGSNFTLKIRSTKLEDSAMYFCAGSGTSGPGELFFGEGSRLTVL.